This is a list of T cell receptor beta chains from one sample in a study of shared clonotypes between healthy human individuals. The data were produced by immunoSEQ multiplex PCR, yet TCRdb's version contains in-frame clones alone and is incomplete. The table includes around 1.5 million clones, 98% detected once. Material for sequencing was naive CD4+ T cells sorted from blood. These TCRs come from a man aged 25-40 years in good health. Each CDR3 is given with its conserved first and last residue. D genes are given only for firm matches. Only some rows state a clone size, as once, few, many or a class for expanded clones.

D gene	V gene	CDR3 length	J gene	clone size	CDR3 protein	CDR3 DNA
NA	TRBV7-3	14	TRBJ1-1	NA	CASSPAAGNTEAFF	TGTGCCAGCAGCCCCGCGGCGGGGAACACTGAAGCTTTCTTT
NA	TRBV28	13	TRBJ2-1	NA	CASSLSSYNEQFF	TGTGCCAGCAGTTTAAGCTCCTACAATGAGCAGTTCTTC
TRBD1	TRBV28	14	TRBJ1-2	NA	CASTLGDRGYGYTF	TGTGCCAGCACCCTAGGGGACAGGGGTTATGGCTACACCTTC
NA	TRBV6-6	15	TRBJ2-4	NA	CASSTGVIAKNIQYF	TGTGCCAGCAGTACAGGCGTAATAGCCAAAAACATTCAGTACTTC
NA	TRBV2	15	TRBJ2-1	NA	CASSLTQASINEQFF	TGTGCCAGCAGCCTTACTCAGGCGTCTATCAATGAGCAGTTCTTC
NA	TRBV15	14	TRBJ1-1	NA	CATSRDNMATEAFF	TGTGCCACCAGCAGGGACAACATGGCCACTGAAGCTTTCTTT
NA	TRBV7-6	15	TRBJ2-1	NA	CASSHPLGQAPEQFF	TGTGCCAGCAGCCATCCTCTCGGCCAGGCACCCGAGCAGTTCTTC
TRBD2	TRBV5-4	16	TRBJ2-2	NA	CASSPGEGRGTGELFF	TGTGCCAGCTCCCCGGGGGAGGGGCGGGGCACCGGGGAGCTGTTTTTT
NA	TRBV27	13	TRBJ1-2	NA	CASSPPGLRGYTF	TGTGCCAGCAGTCCCCCGGGACTTCGAGGCTACACCTTC
TRBD2	TRBV5-1	16	TRBJ2-1	NA	CASSTGLAGIHNEQFF	TGCGCCAGCAGCACGGGACTAGCGGGAATCCACAATGAGCAGTTCTTC
NA	TRBV7-2	13	TRBJ2-7	NA	CASSLAPASEQYF	TGTGCCAGCAGCTTAGCGCCAGCCTCCGAGCAGTACTTC
NA	TRBV6-1	13	TRBJ1-5	once	CASSGTVNQPQHF	TGTGCCAGCAGTGGGACAGTCAACCAGCCCCAGCATTTT
NA	TRBV11-2	14	TRBJ2-7	NA	CASSLEGSSYEQYF	TGTGCCAGCAGCTTAGAAGGCAGCTCCTACGAGCAGTACTTC
NA	TRBV9	14	TRBJ2-2	NA	CASSPIVTTGELFF	TGTGCCAGCAGCCCGATCGTGACAACCGGGGAGCTGTTTTTT
TRBD1	TRBV10-2	14	TRBJ1-5	NA	CASSTGGNNQPQHF	TGCGCCAGCAGTACAGGGGGCAACAATCAGCCCCAGCATTTT